A single T cell receptor beta chain is shown here with its context. The data were produced by immunoSEQ multiplex PCR, yet TCRdb's version contains in-frame clones alone and is incomplete. Seen here are approximately 60,000 clones, 90% to 95% observed once, and the top ten hold about 3%. This sample is part of a study of T cell changes during pregnancy in multiple sclerosis. This CDR3 spans 14 amino acids. CDR1 and CDR2 (germline): SGHRS, YFSETQ. V lost 4 bases and J lost 6; bases outside the gene matches: 4. This TCR came from a female donor with multiple sclerosis, enrolled in a pregnancy study. This sample comprised CD8+ T cells from peripheral blood mononuclear cells, obtained in the third trimester of pregnancy. V is TRBV5-1 and J is TRBJ1-1; 12 bases line up with TRBD1. CDR3 loop: CASSPGQGASEAFF. In DNA, the CDR3 is TGCGCCAGCAGCCCGGGACAGGGGGCCTCTGAAGCTTTCTTT.